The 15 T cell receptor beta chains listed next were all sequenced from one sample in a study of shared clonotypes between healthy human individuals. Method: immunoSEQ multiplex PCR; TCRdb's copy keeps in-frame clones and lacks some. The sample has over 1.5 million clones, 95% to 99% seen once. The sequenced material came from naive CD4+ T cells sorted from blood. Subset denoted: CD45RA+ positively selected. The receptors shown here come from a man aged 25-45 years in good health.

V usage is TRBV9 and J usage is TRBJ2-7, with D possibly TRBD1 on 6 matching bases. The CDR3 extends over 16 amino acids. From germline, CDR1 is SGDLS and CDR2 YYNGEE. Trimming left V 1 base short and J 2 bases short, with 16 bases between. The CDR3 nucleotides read TGTGCCAGCAGCGTACCCCAGGGGCAGGCCACCTACGAGCAGTACTTC. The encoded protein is CASSVPQGQATYEQYF.

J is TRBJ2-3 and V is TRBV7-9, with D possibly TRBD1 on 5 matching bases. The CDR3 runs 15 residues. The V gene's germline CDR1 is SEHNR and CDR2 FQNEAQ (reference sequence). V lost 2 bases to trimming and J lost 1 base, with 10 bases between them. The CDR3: CASSLTGAGTDTQYF. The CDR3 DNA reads TGTGCCAGCAGCTTAACAGGCGCGGGCACAGATACGCAGTATTTT.

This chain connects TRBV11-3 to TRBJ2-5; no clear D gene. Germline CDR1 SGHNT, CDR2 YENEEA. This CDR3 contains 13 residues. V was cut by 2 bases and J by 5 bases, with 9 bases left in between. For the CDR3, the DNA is TGTGCCAGCAGCTTATCCAGGTTGGAGACCCAGTACTTC. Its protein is CASSLSRLETQYF.

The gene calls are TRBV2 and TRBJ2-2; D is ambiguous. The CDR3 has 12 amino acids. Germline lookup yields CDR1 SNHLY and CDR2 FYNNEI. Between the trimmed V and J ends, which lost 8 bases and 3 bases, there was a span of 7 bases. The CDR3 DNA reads TGTGCCAGCGGAGACGACACCGGGGAGCTGTTTTTT. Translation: CASGDDTGELFF.

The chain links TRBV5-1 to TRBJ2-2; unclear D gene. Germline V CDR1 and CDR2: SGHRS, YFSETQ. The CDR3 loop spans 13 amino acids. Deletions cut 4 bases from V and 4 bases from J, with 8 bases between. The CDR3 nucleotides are TGCGCCAGCAGCCCGGACCCCACCGGGGAGCTGTTTTTT. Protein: CASSPDPTGELFF.

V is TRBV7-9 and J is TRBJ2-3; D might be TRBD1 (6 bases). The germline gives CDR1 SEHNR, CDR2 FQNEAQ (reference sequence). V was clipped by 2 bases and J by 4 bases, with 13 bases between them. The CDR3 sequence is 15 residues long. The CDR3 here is CASSLSQGLADTQYF. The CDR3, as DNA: TGTGCCAGCAGCTTATCCCAGGGGCTGGCAGATACGCAGTATTTT.

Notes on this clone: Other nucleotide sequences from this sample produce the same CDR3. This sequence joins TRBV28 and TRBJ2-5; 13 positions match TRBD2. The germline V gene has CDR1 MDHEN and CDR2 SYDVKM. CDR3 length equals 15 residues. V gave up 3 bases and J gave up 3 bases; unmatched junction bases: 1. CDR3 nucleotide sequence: TGTGCCAGCAGTTTCGGGACTAGCGGGGAAGAGACCCAGTACTTC. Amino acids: CASSFGTSGEETQYF.

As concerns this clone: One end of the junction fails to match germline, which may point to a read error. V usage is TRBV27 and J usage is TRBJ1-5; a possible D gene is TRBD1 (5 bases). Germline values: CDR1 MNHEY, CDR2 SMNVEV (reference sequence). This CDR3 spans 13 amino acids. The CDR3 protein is CTSSLRGDQPQHF. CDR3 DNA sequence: TGTACCAGCAGTTTAAGAGGGGATCAGCCCCAGCATTTT.

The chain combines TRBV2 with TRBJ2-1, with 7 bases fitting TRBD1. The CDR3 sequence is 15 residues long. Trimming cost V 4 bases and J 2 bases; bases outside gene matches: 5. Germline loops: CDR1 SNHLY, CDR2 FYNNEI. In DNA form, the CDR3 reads TGTGCCAGCAGTGGTGGACAGGAAGCCTACAATGAGCAGTTCTTC. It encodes CASSGGQEAYNEQFF.

The chain's CDR3 is CASSLRPGQGADTQYF. DNA for the CDR3: TGCGCCAGCAGCTTGCGTCCGGGACAGGGGGCAGATACGCAGTATTTT. This chain joins TRBV5-1 and TRBJ2-3; the match to TRBD1 covers 11 bases. Germline CDR1 and CDR2: SGHRS and YFSETQ. V shed 1 base, J shed 4 bases, and the junction held 5 bases outside the gene matches. This CDR3 has 16 residues.

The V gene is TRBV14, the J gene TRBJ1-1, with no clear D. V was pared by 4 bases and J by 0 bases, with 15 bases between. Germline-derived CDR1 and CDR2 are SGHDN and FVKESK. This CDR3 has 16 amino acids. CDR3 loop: CASSRTAGSMNTEAFF. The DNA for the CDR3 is TGTGCCAGCAGCCGAACTGCGGGCAGTATGAACACTGAAGCTTTCTTT.

The CDR3 loop is CASSLWAWNTEAFF. The CDR3 DNA reads TGTGCCAGCAGCTTGTGGGCGTGGAACACTGAAGCTTTCTTT. This chain uses TRBV5-6 with TRBJ1-1; D gene unclear. CDR1 and CDR2 (germline): SGHDT, YYEEEE. The CDR3 consists of 14 residues. V lost 1 base and J lost 1, with 8 bases in between.

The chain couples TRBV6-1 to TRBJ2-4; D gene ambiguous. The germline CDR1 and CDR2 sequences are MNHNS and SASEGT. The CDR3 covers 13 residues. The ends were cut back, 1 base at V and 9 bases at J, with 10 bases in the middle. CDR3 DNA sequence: TGTGCCAGCAGTGAAGGTGTGTCGGGCATTCAGTACTTC. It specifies CASSEGVSGIQYF.

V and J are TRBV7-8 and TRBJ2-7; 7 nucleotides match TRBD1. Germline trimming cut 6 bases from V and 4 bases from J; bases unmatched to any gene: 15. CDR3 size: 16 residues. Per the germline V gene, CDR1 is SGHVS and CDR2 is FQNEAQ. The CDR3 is CASSLPNRGLTYEQYF. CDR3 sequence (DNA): TGTGCCAGCAGTTTACCCAACAGGGGTTTGACTTACGAGCAGTACTTC.

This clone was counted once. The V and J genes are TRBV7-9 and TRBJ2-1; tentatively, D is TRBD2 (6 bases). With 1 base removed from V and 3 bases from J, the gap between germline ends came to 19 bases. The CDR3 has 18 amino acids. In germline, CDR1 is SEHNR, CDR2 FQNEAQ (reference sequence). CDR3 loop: CASSLGVSLAEIYNEQFF. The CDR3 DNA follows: TGTGCCAGCAGCTTAGGAGTAAGTTTAGCGGAGATCTACAATGAGCAGTTCTTC. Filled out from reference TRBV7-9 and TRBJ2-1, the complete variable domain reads DTGVSQNPRHKITKRGQNVTFRCDPISEHNRLYWYRQTLGQGPEFLTYFQNEAQLEKSRLLSDRFSAERPKGSFSTLEIQRTEQGDSAMYLCASSLGVSLAEIYNEQFFGPGTRLTVL.